The clone carrying this TCR beta chain was observed once. This sample is drawn from a study of T cell responses to AZD1222 COVID-19 vaccine. V was shortened by 1 base and J by 5 bases, with 11 bases between the two germline ends. There are 14 residues in the CDR3. The V gene's germline CDR1 is LNHDA and CDR2 SQIVND (reference sequence). Sequencing used immunoSEQ multiplex PCR; TCRdb keeps in-frame clones, though not all of them. The sample holds roughly 150,000 clones; 80% to 90% are singletons and the top ten take under 9.5%. This sequence joins TRBV19 and TRBJ2-5; TRBD1 might be the D (5 bases). The receptor was derived from an adult in good health. Sequenced here: peripheral blood, sampled on day 0 of AZD1222 vaccination. The CDR3 nucleotides are TGTGCCAGTAGTATAGGGGGCGTTAGGGAGACCCAGTACTTC. This translates into CASSIGGVRETQYF. The whole variable domain, filled in from reference TRBV19 and TRBJ2-5, reads DGGITQSPKYLFRKEGQNVTLSCEQNLNHDAMYWYRQDPGQGLRLIYYSQIVNDFQKGDIAEGYSVSREKKESFPLTVTSAQKNPTAFYLCASSIGGVRETQYFGPGTRLLVL.